These T cell receptor beta chains were read from a single sample in a study of T cell responses to AZD1222 COVID-19 vaccine. Libraries were prepared by immunoSEQ multiplex PCR; TCRdb keeps only in-frame clonotypes and omits some of them. The data contain 200,000 to 300,000 clones, approximately 93% of them seen just once; the ten biggest clones take up around 0.6%. Sample: peripheral blood, taken on day 0 of AZD1222 vaccination. These receptors came from an adult in good health. CDR3s leave out the opening cysteine and the closing phenylalanine or tryptophan. Expanded clones get a size class; other rows say once, few or many, or leave the size out.

clone size	V gene	J gene	CDR3 protein
-	TRBV7-3	TRBJ2-3	ASSSTRDRQY
-	TRBV28	TRBJ2-7	ASSRATYEQY
-	TRBV19	TRBJ2-7	ASSLNEGYEQY
-	TRBV19	TRBJ1-5	ASSYRQVNQPQH
-	TRBV10-3	TRBJ2-1	AIKGQGSYNEQF
-	TRBV27	TRBJ2-1	ASSLGHNEQF
-	TRBV6-7	TRBJ2-7	ADRGYSYEQY
-	TRBV2	TRBJ2-1	ASSGHPSYNEQF
-	TRBV6-5	TRBJ1-6	ASSYETAGSPLH
-	TRBV25-1	TRBJ1-6	ASSENDYNSPLH
-	TRBV5-1	TRBJ2-3	ASSPQRRGTDTQY
-	TRBV7-6	TRBJ1-6	ASSWTGGLNSPLH
once	TRBV6-5	TRBJ2-7	ASSPGLYEQY
-	TRBV14	TRBJ2-7	ASSQEVLEPSSYEQY
-	TRBV5-1	TRBJ2-3	ASSLAGEDTQY
-	TRBV6-1	TRBJ2-1	ASSEGRYGDEQF
-	TRBV28	TRBJ2-1	ASSPPSGFTNEQF
-	TRBV10-3	TRBJ1-1	AISDRDTEAF
-	TRBV4-1	TRBJ2-7	ASSQGATGYEQY
few	TRBV4-1	TRBJ2-3	ASSQLGPPFTDTQY
-	TRBV28	TRBJ2-7	ASSLPGGASYEQY
-	TRBV15	TRBJ2-3	ATSIPGLAGADTQY
-	TRBV9	TRBJ1-3	ASSLTDRRDTIY
-	TRBV7-3	TRBJ2-1	ASSQDGPADNEQF
-	TRBV3-1/TRBV3-2	TRBJ1-1	ASSPYANTEAF
-	TRBV5-1	TRBJ2-2	ASSLEGSQNTGELF
-	TRBV12-3/TRBV12-4	TRBJ1-2	ASSFSGGGGYT
-	TRBV2	TRBJ2-5	ASSEVLAGRGTQY
-	TRBV28	TRBJ2-7	ASSTGGSTYEQY
-	TRBV6-1	TRBJ2-7	ASRRPGPYEQY
-	TRBV4-1	TRBJ2-7	ASSQGPGRNYEQY
once	TRBV6-4	TRBJ2-1	ASSDRGGAYNEQF
once	TRBV19	TRBJ1-1	ATRTTGESRTEAF
-	TRBV9	TRBJ1-5	ASSAPGSNQPQH
-	TRBV2	TRBJ1-6	ASRSREFGSPLH
-	TRBV3-1/TRBV3-2	TRBJ1-2	ASSHQTSGLRDGYT
once	TRBV25-1	TRBJ2-6	ASGESGANVLT
-	TRBV7-3	TRBJ2-1	ASSSYNGEQF
-	TRBV4-3	TRBJ2-1	ASSRTEGVSYNEQF
-	TRBV5-1	TRBJ1-1	ASRSTGTEAF
-	TRBV19	TRBJ2-5	ASSLAGASVRETQY
-	TRBV19	TRBJ2-7	ASSIAREFDEQY
-	TRBV7-2	TRBJ1-5	ASSLAPARRNQPQH
-	TRBV4-1	TRBJ2-4	ASSQESGALAKNIQY
-	TRBV7-2	TRBJ1-3	ASSPVTGSPGNTIY
-	TRBV12-3/TRBV12-4	TRBJ1-2	ASRSGVIYGYT
-	TRBV24-1	TRBJ2-7	ATSDVDSNYEQY
once	TRBV5-5	TRBJ1-2	ASSRDYGYT
-	TRBV3-1/TRBV3-2	TRBJ2-5	ASSPFGTEQETQY
-	TRBV6-5	TRBJ2-3	ASSRDSTDTQY
-	TRBV15	TRBJ1-2	ATSSIQGASGYT
-	TRBV28	TRBJ2-7	ASRWGGSYEQY
-	TRBV6-2/TRBV6-3	TRBJ2-7	ASSYSKTGDVGAYEQY